This TCR beta chain is from a study of blood T cells in healthy people across ages. Of note for this clonotype: The junction departs from germline at one end; a sequencing error may be responsible.

Combining a sample-barcoded 5' primer with a J-beta primer mix, a second PCR ran for about 6 to 11 cycles. Each cDNA molecule was tagged by a template-switch adaptor with 12 random nucleotides. TCRdb re-called the 5' RACE reads through MiXCR, storing one row per CDR3 protein. Of 590,000 or so distinct CDR3 sequences listed, roughly 31% are singletons. The germline gives CDR1 SGHRS, CDR2 YFSETQ. The CDR3 extends over 13 amino acids. The chain uses TRBV5-1 and TRBJ1-1; D is unresolved. Sequenced input: blood. This clonotype was obtained from a woman over 75 in good health. The CDR3 sequence: CAGSRESNTEAFF. CDR3 bases: TGCGCCGGCAGCCGCGAGAGTAACACTGAAGCTTTCTTT.